This T cell receptor (beta chain) was found in a study of T-cell memory formation after mild COVID-19. The study, taken as a whole, reports: Among contracting clones, CD4+ were mainly CM/EM and CD8+ enriched in EMRA.

Losses at the gene ends were 4 bases for V and 8 bases for J; bases not matched to a gene: 17. Germline CDR1 and CDR2: SGHVS and FNYEAQ. The length of the CDR3 is 18 residues. Via MiXCR, TCRdb re-called the 5' RACE reads, giving one row per CDR3 protein. The sample has roughly 110,000 distinct CDR3 sequences, 15% to 20% seen once; the top ten hold 25% to 30%. Notes on this clonotype: Antigen: not known.

What was sequenced was PBMCs or a T cell subset sorted from them (not recorded which). This rearrangement joins TRBV7-6 to TRBJ2-3; 11 bases are a match to TRBD2. This clonotype was sampled from an adult woman who had mild COVID-19 (a few samples of this study predate the infection). Cell type and time point are not known. CDR3 DNA: TGTGCCAGCAGCTCACCCATATCCGAACTAGCGGGAGCTAGTACGCAGTATTTT. Its translation: CASSSPISELAGASTQYF.